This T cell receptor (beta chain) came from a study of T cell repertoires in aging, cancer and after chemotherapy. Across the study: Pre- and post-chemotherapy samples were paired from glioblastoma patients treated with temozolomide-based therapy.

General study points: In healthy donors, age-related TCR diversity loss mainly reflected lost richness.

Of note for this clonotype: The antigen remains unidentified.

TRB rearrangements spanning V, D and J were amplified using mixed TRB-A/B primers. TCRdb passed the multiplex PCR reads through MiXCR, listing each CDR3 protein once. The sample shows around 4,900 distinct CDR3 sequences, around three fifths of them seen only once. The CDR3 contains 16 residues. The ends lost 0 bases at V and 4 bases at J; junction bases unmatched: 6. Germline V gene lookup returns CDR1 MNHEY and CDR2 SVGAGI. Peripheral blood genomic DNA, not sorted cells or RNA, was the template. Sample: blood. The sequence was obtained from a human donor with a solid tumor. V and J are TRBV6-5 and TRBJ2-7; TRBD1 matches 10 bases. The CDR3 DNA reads TGTGCCAGCAGTTACTCACGACAGGGGGCTTGGTACGAGCAGTACTTC. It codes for CASSYSRQGAWYEQYF.